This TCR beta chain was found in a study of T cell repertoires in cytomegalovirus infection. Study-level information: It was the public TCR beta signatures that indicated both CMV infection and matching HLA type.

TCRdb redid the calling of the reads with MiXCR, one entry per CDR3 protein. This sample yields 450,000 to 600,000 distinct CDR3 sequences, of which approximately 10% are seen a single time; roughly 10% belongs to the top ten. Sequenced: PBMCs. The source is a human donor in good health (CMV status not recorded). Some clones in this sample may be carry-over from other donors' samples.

The CDR3 DNA follows: TGCGCCAGCAGCTTGGCCCAGAGCTCTGGGGCCAACGTCCTGACTTTC. This encodes CASSLAQSSGANVLTF. The genes are TRBV5-1 and TRBJ2-6; no definite D call. The CDR3 sequence is 16 residues long. Germline V lookup: CDR1 SGHRS, CDR2 YFSETQ. The V end was cut by 0 bases, the J end by 0 bases, with 7 bases between.